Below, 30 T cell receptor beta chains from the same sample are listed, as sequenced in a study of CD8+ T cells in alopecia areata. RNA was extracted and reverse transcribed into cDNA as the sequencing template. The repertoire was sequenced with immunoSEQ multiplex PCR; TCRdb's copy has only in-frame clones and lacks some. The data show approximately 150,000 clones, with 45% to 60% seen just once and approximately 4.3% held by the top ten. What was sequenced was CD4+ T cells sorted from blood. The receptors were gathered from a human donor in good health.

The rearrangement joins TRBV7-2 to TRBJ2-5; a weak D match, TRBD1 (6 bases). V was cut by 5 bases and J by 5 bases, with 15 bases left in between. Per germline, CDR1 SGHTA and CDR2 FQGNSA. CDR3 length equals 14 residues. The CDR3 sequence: CASSTKRGKETQYF. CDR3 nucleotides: TGTGCCAGCAGCACCAAAAGGGGGAAGGAGACCCAGTACTTC.

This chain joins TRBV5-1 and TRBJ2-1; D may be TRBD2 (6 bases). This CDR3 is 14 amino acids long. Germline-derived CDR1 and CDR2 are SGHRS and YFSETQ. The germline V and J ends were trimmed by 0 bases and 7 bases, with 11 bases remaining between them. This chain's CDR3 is CASSLGSRENEQFF. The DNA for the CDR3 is TGCGCCAGCAGCTTGGGTTCCCGGGAGAATGAGCAGTTCTTC.

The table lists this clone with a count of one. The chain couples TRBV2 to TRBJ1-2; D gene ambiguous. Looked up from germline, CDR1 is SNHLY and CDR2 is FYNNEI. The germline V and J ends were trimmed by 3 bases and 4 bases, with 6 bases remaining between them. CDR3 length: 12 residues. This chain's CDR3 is CASSELSYGYTF. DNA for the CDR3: TGTGCCAGCAGTGAGCTCAGCTATGGCTACACCTTC.

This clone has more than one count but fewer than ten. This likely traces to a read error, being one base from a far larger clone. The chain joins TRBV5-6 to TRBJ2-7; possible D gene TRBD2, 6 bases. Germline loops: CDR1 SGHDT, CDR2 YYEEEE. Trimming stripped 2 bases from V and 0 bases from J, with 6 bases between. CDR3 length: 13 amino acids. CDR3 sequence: CASSFGSSYEQYF. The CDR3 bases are TGTGCCAGCAGCTTCGGGAGCTCCTACGAGCAGTACTTC.

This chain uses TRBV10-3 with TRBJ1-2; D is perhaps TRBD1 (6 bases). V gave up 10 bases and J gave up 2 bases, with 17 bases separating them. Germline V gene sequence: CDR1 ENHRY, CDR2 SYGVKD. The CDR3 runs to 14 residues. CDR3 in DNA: TGTGCCACCACCGTTTATGACAGGAACTATGGCTACACCTTC. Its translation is CATTVYDRNYGYTF.

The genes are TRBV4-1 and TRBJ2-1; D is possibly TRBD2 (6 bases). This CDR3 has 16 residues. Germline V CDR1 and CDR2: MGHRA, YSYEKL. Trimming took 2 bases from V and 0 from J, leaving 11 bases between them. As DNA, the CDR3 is TGCGCCAGCAGCCAACCGGGACTTAGCTCCTACAATGAGCAGTTCTTC. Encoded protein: CASSQPGLSSYNEQFF.

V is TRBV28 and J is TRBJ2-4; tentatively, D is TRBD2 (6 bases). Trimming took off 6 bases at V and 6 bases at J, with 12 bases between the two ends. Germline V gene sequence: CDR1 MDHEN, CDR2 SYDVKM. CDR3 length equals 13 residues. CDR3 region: CASRGGPRNIQYF. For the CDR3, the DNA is TGTGCCAGCAGGGGAGGACCCAGAAACATTCAGTACTTC.

CDR3 in amino acids: CASSLQGYTEAFF. Written as DNA, the CDR3 is TGTGCCAGCAGCTTACAGGGCTACACTGAAGCTTTCTTT. The chain recombines TRBV7-9 with TRBJ1-1, with D possibly matching TRBD1 (5 bases). Germline loops: CDR1 SEHNR, CDR2 FQNEAQ (reference sequence). The CDR3 is 13 amino acids. The V and J ends lost 2 bases and 3 bases respectively, with 7 bases between them.

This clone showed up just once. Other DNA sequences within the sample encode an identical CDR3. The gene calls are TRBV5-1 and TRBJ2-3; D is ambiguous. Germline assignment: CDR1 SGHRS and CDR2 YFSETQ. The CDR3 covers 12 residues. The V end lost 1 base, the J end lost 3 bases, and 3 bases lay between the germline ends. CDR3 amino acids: CASSLFTDTQYF. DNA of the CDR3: TGCGCCAGCAGCTTGTTTACAGATACGCAGTATTTT.

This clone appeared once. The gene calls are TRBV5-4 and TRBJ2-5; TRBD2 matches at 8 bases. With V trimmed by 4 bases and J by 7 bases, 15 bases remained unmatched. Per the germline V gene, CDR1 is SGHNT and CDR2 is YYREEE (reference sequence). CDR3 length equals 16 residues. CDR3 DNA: TGTGCCAGCAGCCTCAGCCCTAGCGGGCCCTCGGGGACCCAGTACTTC. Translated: CASSLSPSGPSGTQYF.

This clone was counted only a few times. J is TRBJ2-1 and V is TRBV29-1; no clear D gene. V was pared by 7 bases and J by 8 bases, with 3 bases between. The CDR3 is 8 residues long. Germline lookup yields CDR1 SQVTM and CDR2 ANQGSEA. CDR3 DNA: TGCAGCGGAGATGAGCAGTTCTTC. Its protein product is CSGDEQFF.

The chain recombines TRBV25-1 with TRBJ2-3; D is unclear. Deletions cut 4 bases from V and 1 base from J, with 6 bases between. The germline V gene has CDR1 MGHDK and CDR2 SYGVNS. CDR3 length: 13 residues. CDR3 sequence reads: CASSAQGTDTQYF. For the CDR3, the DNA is TGTGCCAGCAGTGCGCAGGGCACAGATACGCAGTATTTT.

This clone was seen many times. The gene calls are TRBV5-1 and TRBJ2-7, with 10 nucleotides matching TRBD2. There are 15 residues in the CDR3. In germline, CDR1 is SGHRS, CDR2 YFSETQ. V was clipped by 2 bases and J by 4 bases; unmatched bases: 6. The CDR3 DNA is TGCGCCAGCAGCTTACTAGCGGGATTACCTTACGAGCAGTACTTC. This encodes CASSLLAGLPYEQYF.

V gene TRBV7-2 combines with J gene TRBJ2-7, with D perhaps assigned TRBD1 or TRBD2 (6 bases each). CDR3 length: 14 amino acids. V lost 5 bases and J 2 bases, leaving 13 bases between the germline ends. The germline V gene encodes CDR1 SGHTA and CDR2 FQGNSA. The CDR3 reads CASSPGGTPYEQYF. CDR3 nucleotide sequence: TGTGCCAGCAGCCCAGGCGGGACACCCTACGAGCAGTACTTC.

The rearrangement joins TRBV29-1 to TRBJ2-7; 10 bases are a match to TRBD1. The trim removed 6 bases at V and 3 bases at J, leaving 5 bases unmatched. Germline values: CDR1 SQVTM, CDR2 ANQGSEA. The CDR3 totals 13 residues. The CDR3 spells CSVGQGSDYEQYF. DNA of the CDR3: TGCAGCGTGGGACAGGGGTCGGACTACGAGCAGTACTTC.

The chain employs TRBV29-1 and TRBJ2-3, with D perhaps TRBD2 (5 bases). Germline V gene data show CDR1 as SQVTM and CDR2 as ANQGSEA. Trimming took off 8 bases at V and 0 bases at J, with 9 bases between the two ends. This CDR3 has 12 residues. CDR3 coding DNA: TGCAGCTCGGGGTTTAGCACAGATACGCAGTATTTT. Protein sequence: CSSGFSTDTQYF.

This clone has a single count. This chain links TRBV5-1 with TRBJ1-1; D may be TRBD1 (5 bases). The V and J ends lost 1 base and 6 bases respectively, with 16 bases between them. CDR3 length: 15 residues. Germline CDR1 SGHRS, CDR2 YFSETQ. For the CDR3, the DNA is TGCGCCAGCAGCTTGCTTATGGGGGATTTGGCTGAAGCTTTCTTT. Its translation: CASSLLMGDLAEAFF.

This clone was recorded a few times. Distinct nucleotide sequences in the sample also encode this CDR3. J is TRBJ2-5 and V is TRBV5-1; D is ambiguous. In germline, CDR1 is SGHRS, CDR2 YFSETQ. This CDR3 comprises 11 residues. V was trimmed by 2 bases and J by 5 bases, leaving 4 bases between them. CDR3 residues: CASSFRETQYF. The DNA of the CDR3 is TGCGCCAGCAGCTTCCGGGAGACCCAGTACTTC.

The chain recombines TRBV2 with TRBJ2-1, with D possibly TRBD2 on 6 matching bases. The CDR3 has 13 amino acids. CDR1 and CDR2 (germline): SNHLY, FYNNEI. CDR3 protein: CATSPSSGNEQFF. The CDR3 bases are TGTGCAACCAGTCCTAGTAGCGGTAATGAGCAGTTCTTC.

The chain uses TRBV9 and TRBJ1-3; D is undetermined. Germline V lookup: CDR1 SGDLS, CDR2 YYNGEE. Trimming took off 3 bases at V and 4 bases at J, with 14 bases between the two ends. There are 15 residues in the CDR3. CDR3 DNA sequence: TGTGCCAGCAGCGCGCAGCAGGCGGGGGGAAACACCATATATTTT. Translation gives CASSAQQAGGNTIYF.

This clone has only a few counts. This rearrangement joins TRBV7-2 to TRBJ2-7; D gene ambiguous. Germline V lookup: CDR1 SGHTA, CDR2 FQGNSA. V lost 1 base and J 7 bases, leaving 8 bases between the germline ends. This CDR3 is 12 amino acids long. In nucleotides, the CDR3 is TGTGCCAGCAGCTTAGGGTTGGGTGAGCAGTACTTC. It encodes CASSLGLGEQYF.

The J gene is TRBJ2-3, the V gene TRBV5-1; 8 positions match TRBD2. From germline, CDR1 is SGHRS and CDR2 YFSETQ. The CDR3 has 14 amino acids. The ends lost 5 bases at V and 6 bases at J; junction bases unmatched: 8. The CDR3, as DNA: TGCGCCAGCAGACAAGCGGGAGTACAGGATACGCAGTATTTT. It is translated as CASRQAGVQDTQYF.

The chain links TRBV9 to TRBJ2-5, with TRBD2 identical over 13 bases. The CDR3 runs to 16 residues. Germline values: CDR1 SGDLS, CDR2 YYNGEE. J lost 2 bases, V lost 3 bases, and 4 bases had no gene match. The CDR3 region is CASSEGTSGMQETQYF. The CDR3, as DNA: TGTGCCAGCAGCGAGGGGACTAGCGGGATGCAAGAGACCCAGTACTTC.

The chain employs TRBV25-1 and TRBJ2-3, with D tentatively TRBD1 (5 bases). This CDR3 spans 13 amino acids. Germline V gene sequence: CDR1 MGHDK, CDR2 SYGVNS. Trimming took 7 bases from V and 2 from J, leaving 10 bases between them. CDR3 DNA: TGTGCCAGCACGGACATTGACACAGATACGCAGTATTTT. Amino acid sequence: CASTDIDTDTQYF.

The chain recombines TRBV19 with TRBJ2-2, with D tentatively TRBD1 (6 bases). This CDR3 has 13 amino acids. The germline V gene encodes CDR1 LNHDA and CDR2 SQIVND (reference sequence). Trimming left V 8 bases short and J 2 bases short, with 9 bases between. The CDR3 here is CASSQGNTGELFF. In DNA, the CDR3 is TGTGCCAGTTCACAGGGAAACACCGGGGAGCTGTTTTTT.

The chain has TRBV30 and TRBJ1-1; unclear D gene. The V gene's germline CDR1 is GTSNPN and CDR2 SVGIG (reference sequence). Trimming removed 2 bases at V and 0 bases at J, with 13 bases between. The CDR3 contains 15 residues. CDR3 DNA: TGTGCCTGGAGTACTCGACATGGCATGAACACTGAAGCTTTCTTT. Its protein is CAWSTRHGMNTEAFF.

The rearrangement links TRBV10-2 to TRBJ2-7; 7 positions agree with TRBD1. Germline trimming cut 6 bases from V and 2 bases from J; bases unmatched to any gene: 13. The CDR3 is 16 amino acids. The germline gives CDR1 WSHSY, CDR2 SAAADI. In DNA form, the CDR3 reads TGCGCCAGCAGGGGGGCCAGGGGGACAGAGACCTACGAGCAGTACTTC. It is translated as CASRGARGTETYEQYF.

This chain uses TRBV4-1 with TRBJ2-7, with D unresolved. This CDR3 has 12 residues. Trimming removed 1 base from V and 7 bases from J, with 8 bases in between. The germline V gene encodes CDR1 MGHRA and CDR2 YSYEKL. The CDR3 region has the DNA TGCGCCAGCAGCCAAGTTGCCGGGGAGCAGTACTTC. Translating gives CASSQVAGEQYF.

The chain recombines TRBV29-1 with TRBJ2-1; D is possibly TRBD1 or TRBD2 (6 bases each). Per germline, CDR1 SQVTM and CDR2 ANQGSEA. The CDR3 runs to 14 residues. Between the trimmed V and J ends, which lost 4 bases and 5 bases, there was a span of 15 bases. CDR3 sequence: CSVGGRGPNNEQFF. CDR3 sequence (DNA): TGCAGCGTTGGTGGTCGGGGGCCAAACAATGAGCAGTTCTTC.

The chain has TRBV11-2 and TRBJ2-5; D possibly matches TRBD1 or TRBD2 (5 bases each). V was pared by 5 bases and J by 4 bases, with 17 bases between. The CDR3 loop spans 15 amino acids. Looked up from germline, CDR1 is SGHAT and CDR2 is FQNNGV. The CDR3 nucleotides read TGTGCCAGCAGCCCCGGGGCAGCCCCTCTAGAGACCCAGTACTTC. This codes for CASSPGAAPLETQYF.